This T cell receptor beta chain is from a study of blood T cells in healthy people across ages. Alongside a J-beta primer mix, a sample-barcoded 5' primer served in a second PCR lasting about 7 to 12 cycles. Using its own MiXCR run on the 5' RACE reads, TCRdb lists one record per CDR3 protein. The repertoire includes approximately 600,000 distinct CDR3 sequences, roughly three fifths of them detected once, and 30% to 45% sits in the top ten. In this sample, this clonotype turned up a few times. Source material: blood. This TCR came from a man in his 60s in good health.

In DNA, the CDR3 is TGCAGTGCTAGCCCCGCTAGCGGTTACTACGAGCAGTACTTC. It specifies CSASPASGYYEQYF. This rearrangement joins TRBV20-1 to TRBJ2-7, with 7 bases that match TRBD2. Germline V gene sequence: CDR1 DFQATT, CDR2 SNEGSKA (reference sequence). This CDR3 has 14 amino acids. The ends lost 3 bases at V and 3 bases at J; junction bases unmatched: 8.